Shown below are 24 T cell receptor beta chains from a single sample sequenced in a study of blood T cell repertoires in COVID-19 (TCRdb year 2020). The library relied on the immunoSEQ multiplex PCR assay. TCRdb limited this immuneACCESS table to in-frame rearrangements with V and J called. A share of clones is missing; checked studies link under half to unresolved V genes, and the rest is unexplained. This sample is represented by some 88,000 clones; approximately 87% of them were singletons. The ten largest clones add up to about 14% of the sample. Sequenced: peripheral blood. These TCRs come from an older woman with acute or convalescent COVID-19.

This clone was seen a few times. In DNA form, the CDR3 reads TGTGCCAGCAGCTTATCGCGAGAGACCCAGTACTTC. This translates into CASSLSRETQYF. The chain uses TRBV11-3 and TRBJ2-5, with unresolved D. V dropped 2 bases and J dropped 4 bases, with 5 bases sitting between them. From germline, CDR1 is SGHNT and CDR2 YENEEA. CDR3 length equals 12 residues.

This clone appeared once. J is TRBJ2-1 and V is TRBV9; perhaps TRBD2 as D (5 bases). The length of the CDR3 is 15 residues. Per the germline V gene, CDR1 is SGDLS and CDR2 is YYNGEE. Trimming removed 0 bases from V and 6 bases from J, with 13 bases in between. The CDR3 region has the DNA TGTGCCAGCAGCGTAGGGACTGGTGTCCGCAATGAGCAGTTCTTC. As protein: CASSVGTGVRNEQFF.

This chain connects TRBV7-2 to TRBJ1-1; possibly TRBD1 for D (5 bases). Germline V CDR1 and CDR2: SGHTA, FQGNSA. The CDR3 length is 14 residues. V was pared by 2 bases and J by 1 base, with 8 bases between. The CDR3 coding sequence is TGTGCCAGCAGCTTATACCAGGGGAACACTGAAGCTTTCTTT. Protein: CASSLYQGNTEAFF.

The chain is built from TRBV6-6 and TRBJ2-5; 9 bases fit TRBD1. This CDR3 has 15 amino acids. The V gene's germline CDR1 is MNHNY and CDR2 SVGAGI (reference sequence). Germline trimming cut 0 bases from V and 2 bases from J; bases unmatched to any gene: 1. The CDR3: CASSYSGQGQETQYF. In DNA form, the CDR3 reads TGTGCCAGCAGTTACTCGGGACAGGGACAAGAGACCCAGTACTTC.

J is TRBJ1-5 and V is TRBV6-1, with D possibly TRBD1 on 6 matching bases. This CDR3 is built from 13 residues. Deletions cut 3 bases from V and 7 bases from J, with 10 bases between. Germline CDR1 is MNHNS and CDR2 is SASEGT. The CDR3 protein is CASSDTQGQPQHF. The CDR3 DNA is TGTGCCAGCAGTGACACACAGGGACAGCCCCAGCATTTT.

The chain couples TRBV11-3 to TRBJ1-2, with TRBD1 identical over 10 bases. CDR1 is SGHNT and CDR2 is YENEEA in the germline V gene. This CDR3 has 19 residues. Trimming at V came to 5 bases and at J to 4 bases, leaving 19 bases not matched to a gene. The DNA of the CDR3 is TGTGCCAGCAGCATCGAAAATAATCCGGGACAGGGGACTCCCTATGGCTACACCTTC. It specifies CASSIENNPGQGTPYGYTF.

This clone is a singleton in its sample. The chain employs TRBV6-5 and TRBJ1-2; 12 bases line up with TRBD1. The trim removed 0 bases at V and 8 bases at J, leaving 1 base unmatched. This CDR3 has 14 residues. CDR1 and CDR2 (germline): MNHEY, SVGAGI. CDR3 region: CASSYSGTGGGYTF. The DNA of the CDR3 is TGTGCCAGCAGTTACTCGGGGACAGGGGGCGGCTACACCTTC.

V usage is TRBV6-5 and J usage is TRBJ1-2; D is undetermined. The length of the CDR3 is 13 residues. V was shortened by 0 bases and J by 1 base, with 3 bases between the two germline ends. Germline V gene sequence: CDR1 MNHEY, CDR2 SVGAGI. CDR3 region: CASSYSSNYGYTF. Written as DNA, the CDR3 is TGTGCCAGCAGTTACTCCAGTAACTATGGCTACACCTTC.

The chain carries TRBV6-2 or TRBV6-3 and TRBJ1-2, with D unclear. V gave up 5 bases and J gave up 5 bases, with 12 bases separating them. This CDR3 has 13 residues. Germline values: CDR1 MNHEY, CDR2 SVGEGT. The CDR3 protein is CASSPLGGYGYTF. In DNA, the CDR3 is TGTGCCAGCAGTCCCTTGGGAGGGTATGGCTACACCTTC.

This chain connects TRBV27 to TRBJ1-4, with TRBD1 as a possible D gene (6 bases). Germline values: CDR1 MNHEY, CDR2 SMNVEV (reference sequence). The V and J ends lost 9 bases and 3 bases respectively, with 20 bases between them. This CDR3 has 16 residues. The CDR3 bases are TGTGCCAGAAAGCCGGGACAATATCCCCCTAATGAAAAACTGTTTTTT. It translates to CARKPGQYPPNEKLFF.

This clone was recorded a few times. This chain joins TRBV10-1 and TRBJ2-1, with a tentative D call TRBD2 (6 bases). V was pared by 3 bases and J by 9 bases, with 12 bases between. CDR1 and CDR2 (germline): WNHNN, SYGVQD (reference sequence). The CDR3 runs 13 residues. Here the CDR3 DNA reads TGCGCCAGCAGTGATGGAGGAGGGAGTGAGCAGTTCTTC. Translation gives CASSDGGGSEQFF.

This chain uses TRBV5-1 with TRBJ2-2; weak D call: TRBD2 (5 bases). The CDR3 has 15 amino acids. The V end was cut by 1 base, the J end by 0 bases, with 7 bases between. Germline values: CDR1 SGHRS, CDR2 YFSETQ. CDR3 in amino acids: CASSLPGSNTGELFF. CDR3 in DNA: TGCGCCAGCAGCTTGCCGGGGTCGAACACCGGGGAGCTGTTTTTT.

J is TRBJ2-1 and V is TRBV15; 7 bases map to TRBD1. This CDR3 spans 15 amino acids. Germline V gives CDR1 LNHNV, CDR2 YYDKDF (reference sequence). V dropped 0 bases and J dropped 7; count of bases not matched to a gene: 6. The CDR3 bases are TGTGCCACCAGCAGAGAACAGGGGATGGGTAATGAGCAGTTCTTC. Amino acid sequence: CATSREQGMGNEQFF. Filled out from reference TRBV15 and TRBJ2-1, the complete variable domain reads DAMVIQNPRYQVTQFGKPVTLSCSQTLNHNVMYWYQQKSSQAPKLLFHYYDKDFNNEADTPDNFQSRRPNTSFCFLDIRSPGLGDTAMYLCATSREQGMGNEQFFGPGTRLTVL.

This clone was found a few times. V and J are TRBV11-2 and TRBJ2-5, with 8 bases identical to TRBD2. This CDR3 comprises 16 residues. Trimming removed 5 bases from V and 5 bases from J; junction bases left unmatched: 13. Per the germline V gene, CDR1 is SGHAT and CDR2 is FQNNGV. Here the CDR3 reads CASSHVDSGGRETQYF. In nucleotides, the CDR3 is TGTGCCAGCAGCCACGTAGACTCGGGGGGGCGGGAGACCCAGTACTTC.

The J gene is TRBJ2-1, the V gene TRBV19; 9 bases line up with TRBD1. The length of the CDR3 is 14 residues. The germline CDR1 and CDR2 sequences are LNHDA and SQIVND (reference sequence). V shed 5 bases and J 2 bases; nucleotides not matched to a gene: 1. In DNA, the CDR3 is TGTGCCAGTAGTTACAGGGGGCCCTACAATGAGCAGTTCTTC. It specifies CASSYRGPYNEQFF. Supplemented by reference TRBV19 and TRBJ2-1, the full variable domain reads DGGITQSPKYLFRKEGQNVTLSCEQNLNHDAMYWYRQDPGQGLRLIYYSQIVNDFQKGDIAEGYSVSREKKESFPLTVTSAQKNPTAFYLCASSYRGPYNEQFFGPGTRLTVL.

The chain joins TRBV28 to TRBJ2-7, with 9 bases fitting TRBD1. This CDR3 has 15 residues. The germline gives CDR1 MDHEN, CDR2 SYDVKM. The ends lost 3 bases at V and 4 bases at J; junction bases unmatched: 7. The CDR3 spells CASSFFGTGFYEQYV. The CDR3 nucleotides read TGTGCCAGCAGTTTTTTTGGGACAGGGTTTTACGAGCAGTACGTC.

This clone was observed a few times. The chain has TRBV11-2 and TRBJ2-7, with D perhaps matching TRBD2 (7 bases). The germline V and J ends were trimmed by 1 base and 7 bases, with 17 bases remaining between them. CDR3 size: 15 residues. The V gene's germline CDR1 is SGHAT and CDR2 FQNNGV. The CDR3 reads CASSLGGGPFWEQYV. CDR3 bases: TGTGCCAGCAGCTTAGGCGGGGGCCCCTTTTGGGAGCAGTACGTC.

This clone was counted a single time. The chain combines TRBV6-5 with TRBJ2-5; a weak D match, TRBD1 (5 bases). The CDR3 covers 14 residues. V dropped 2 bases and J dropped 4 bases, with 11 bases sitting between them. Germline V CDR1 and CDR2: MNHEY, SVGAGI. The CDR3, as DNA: TGTGCCAGCAGTTACCAGGGATCTCGAGAGACCCAGTACTTC. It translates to CASSYQGSRETQYF.

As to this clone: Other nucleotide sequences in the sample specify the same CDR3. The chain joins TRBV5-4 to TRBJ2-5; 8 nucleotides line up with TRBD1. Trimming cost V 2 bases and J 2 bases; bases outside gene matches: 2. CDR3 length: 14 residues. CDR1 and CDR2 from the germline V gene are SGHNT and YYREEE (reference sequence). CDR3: CASSLGQGQETQYF. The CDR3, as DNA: TGTGCCAGCAGCTTAGGACAGGGACAAGAGACCCAGTACTTC.

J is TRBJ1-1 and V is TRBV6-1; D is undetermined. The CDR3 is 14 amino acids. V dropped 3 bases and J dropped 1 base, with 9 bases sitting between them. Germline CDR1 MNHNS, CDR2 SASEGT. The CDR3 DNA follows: TGTGCCAGCAGTGAGAGACTGGAGAACACTGAAGCTTTCTTT. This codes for CASSERLENTEAFF.

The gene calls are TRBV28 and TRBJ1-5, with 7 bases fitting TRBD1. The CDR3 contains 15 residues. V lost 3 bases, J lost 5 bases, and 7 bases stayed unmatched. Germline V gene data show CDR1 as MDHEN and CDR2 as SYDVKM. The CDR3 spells CASSFATGIDQPQHF. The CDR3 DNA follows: TGTGCCAGCAGTTTCGCGACAGGGATAGATCAGCCCCAGCATTTT.

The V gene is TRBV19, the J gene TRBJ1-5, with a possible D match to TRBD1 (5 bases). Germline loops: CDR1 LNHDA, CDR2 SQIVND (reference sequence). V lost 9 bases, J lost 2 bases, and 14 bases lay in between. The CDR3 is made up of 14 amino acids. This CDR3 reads CASASRVGNQPQHF. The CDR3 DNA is TGTGCCAGCGCATCCAGGGTGGGCAATCAGCCCCAGCATTTT. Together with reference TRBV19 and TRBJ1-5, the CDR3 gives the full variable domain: DGGITQSPKYLFRKEGQNVTLSCEQNLNHDAMYWYRQDPGQGLRLIYYSQIVNDFQKGDIAEGYSVSREKKESFPLTVTSAQKNPTAFYLCASASRVGNQPQHFGDGTRLSIL.

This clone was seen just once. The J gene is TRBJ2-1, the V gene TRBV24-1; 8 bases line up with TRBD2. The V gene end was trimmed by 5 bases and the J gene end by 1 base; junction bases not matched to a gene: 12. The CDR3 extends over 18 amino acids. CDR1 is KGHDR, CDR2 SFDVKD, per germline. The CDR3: CATSGSDVSGISYNEQFF. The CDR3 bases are TGTGCCACCAGTGGTTCCGATGTTAGCGGGATTTCCTACAATGAGCAGTTCTTC.

CDR3 amino acids: CASSLQGSQETQYF. In nucleotides, the CDR3 is TGTGCCAGCAGCCTACAGGGGAGCCAAGAGACCCAGTACTTC. The chain carries TRBV5-4 and TRBJ2-5, with 7 bases that match TRBD1. This CDR3 has 14 residues. Germline CDR1 reads SGHNT; CDR2 reads YYREEE (reference sequence). Trimming took 4 bases from V and 1 from J; bases not matched to a gene: 4.